The 20 T cell receptor beta chains below all came from one sample that was sequenced in a study of cytomegalovirus exposure and HLA in healthy donors. Assay: immunoSEQ multiplex PCR; the TCRdb copy retains only in-frame clones and omits some. The table includes roughly 150,000 clones, roughly nine tenths detected once. Source material: PBMCs. Receptors were obtained from a man in his late teens or twenties in good health and CMV-seronegative.

The V call is TRBV2, the J call TRBJ2-7, with 9 bases identical to TRBD1. Germline lookup yields CDR1 SNHLY and CDR2 FYNNEI. CDR3 length equals 19 residues. Germline trimming cut 2 bases from V and 0 bases from J; bases unmatched to any gene: 14. CDR3 coding DNA: TGTGCCAGCAGTGAATATAAACCGGGACAGGGTCACCACTCCTACGAGCAGTACTTC. Residues: CASSEYKPGQGHHSYEQYF.

The V call is TRBV18, the J call TRBJ2-2; D might be TRBD2 (6 bases). The germline V gene encodes CDR1 KGHSH and CDR2 LQKENI. CDR3 length: 17 amino acids. Trimming shortened V by 3 bases and J by 1 base, and 15 bases separated the two germline ends. CDR3 region: CASSPFPTGVNTGELFF. The CDR3 bases are TGTGCCAGCTCACCGTTCCCGACGGGAGTGAACACCGGGGAGCTGTTTTTT.

This chain links TRBV5-1 with TRBJ1-5; tentative D call: TRBD1 (6 bases). This CDR3 contains 15 residues. V gave up 4 bases and J gave up 0 bases, with 11 bases separating them. The germline gives CDR1 SGHRS, CDR2 YFSETQ. CDR3 region: CASSKTGDSNQPQHF. CDR3 sequence (DNA): TGCGCCAGCAGCAAGACAGGAGATAGCAATCAGCCCCAGCATTTT.

The CDR3 region has the DNA TGTGCCAGCAAGGTTACTACCCTTAGCACAGATACGCAGTATTTT. It yields the protein CASKVTTLSTDTQYF. The rearrangement links TRBV2 to TRBJ2-3; D unresolved. The CDR3 totals 15 residues. V gave up 7 bases and J gave up 0 bases, with 14 bases separating them. Germline loops: CDR1 SNHLY, CDR2 FYNNEI.

The CDR3 spells CASSTGTSGDNEQFF. Written as DNA, the CDR3 is TGTGCCAGCAGCACCGGGACTAGCGGCGACAATGAGCAGTTCTTC. The chain joins TRBV7-2 to TRBJ2-1, with TRBD2 identical over 11 bases. The trim removed 5 bases at V and 5 bases at J, leaving 5 bases unmatched. CDR3 length equals 15 residues. Germline V gene sequence: CDR1 SGHTA, CDR2 FQGNSA.

The rearrangement uses TRBV7-3 and TRBJ2-3; 12 bases fit TRBD2. This CDR3 is built from 17 residues. Germline V gives CDR1 SGHTA, CDR2 FQGTGA. Trimming at V came to 4 bases and at J to 1 base, leaving 6 bases not matched to a gene. This CDR3 is CASSYTSGGPGTDTQYF. For the CDR3, the DNA is TGTGCCAGCAGCTATACTAGCGGGGGGCCGGGCACAGATACGCAGTATTTT.

The CDR3 bases are TGTGCCAGCAGCCACCCGGGCGACGGGACTAGCGCCGCAGATACGCAGTATTTT. It specifies CASSHPGDGTSAADTQYF. The chain links TRBV7-6 to TRBJ2-3; 10 positions agree with TRBD2. CDR1 is SGHVS and CDR2 is FNYEAQ in the germline V gene. The CDR3 contains 18 residues. With 5 bases clipped from V and 4 bases from J, the junction kept 15 bases outside the gene matches. Variable domain in full (rest from reference TRBV7-6 and TRBJ2-3): GAGVSQSPRYKVTKRGQDVALRCDPISGHVSLYWYRQALGQGPEFLTYFNYEAQQDKSGLPNDRFSAERPEGSISTLTIQRTEQRDSAMYRCASSHPGDGTSAADTQYFGPGTRLTVL.

This rearrangement joins TRBV5-1 to TRBJ2-3; TRBD2 aligns across 12 bases. Germline CDR1 is SGHRS and CDR2 is YFSETQ. The V and J ends lost 5 bases and 6 bases, in that order; junction bases with no gene match: 7. There are 15 residues in the CDR3. CDR3 nucleotides: TGCGCCAGCAGACCTAGCGGGAGGGCCTGGGATACGCAGTATTTT. Translated, it gives CASRPSGRAWDTQYF.

V is TRBV6-5 and J is TRBJ1-1; D ambiguous. Germline V gives CDR1 MNHEY, CDR2 SVGAGI. The V gene lost 6 bases and the J gene lost 3 bases, with 11 bases spanning the gap. The CDR3 loop spans 13 amino acids. Here the CDR3 DNA reads TGTGCCAGCAGCCCTAATGGTCACACTGAAGCTTTCTTT. This encodes CASSPNGHTEAFF.

The gene calls are TRBV25-1 and TRBJ1-1; 7 nucleotides match TRBD1. The CDR3 runs 11 residues. The J segment lost 11 bases and the V segment lost 3 bases, leaving 3 bases of the junction unmatched. The V gene's germline CDR1 is MGHDK and CDR2 SYGVNS. The CDR3 nucleotides read TGTGCCAGCAGTGAGGACAGGTTGGCTTTCTTT. This sequence encodes CASSEDRLAFF. Together with reference TRBV25-1 and TRBJ1-1, the CDR3 gives the full variable domain: EADIYQTPRYLVIGTGKKITLECSQTMGHDKMYWYQQDPGMELHLIHYSYGVNSTEKGDLSSESTVSRIRTEHFPLTLESARPSHTSQYLCASSEDRLAFFGQGTRLTVV.

The V call is TRBV7-2, the J call TRBJ1-5; tentatively, D is TRBD1 (6 bases). V lost 5 bases and J lost 9, with 20 bases in between. Germline V gene sequence: CDR1 SGHTA, CDR2 FQGNSA. The CDR3 is made up of 15 amino acids. CDR3 residues: CASSLIQGLRGPQHF. CDR3 bases: TGTGCCAGCAGCCTGATACAGGGTCTCCGGGGGCCCCAGCATTTT.

The chain employs TRBV9 and TRBJ2-1; TRBD2 agrees at 14 bases. CDR3 length: 19 amino acids. V shed 3 bases, J shed 0 bases, and the junction held 8 bases outside the gene matches. Looked up from germline, CDR1 is SGDLS and CDR2 is YYNGEE. The CDR3 coding sequence is TGTGCCAGCAGCGCAAGTGGGACTAGCGGGAGAAGCTCCTACAATGAGCAGTTCTTC. Its protein product is CASSASGTSGRSSYNEQFF.

In nucleotides, the CDR3 is TGTGCCAGCAGCTCACCGGCGGGGGACTCCTACGAGCAGTACTTC. This translates into CASSSPAGDSYEQYF. The chain links TRBV5-6 to TRBJ2-7; 7 bases fit TRBD2. V shed 3 bases, J shed 0 bases, and the junction held 6 bases outside the gene matches. The CDR3 contains 15 residues. The germline CDR1 and CDR2 sequences are SGHDT and YYEEEE.

The CDR3: CASSPLDRERRKLFF. Here the CDR3 DNA reads TGTGCCAGCTCACCTCTTGACAGGGAGAGACGAAAACTGTTTTTT. The chain links TRBV18 to TRBJ1-4; TRBD1 matches 7 bases. Germline CDR1 KGHSH, CDR2 LQKENI. CDR3 length: 15 residues. The V gene end was trimmed by 3 bases and the J gene end by 10 bases; junction bases not matched to a gene: 11.

CDR3 region: CASSEEEGRVQFF. CDR3 bases: TGTGCCAGCAGCGAAGAAGAGGGGAGGGTGCAGTTCTTC. This chain connects TRBV9 to TRBJ2-1; 7 bases fit TRBD2. The CDR3 spans 13 residues. Losses at the gene ends were 3 bases for V and 12 bases for J; bases not matched to a gene: 9. The germline V gene has CDR1 SGDLS and CDR2 YYNGEE.

Concerning this clone itself: Other DNA variants within this sample encode the same CDR3. The CDR3 nucleotides read TGCGCCAGCAGCCCGGGACAGGGGACCTACAATGAGCAGTTCTTC. Amino acid sequence: CASSPGQGTYNEQFF. The chain is built from TRBV5-1 and TRBJ2-1; 10 nucleotides line up with TRBD1. V dropped 4 bases and J dropped 2; count of bases not matched to a gene: 3. The CDR3 runs 15 residues. Germline CDR1 reads SGHRS; CDR2 reads YFSETQ.

V is TRBV5-4 and J is TRBJ1-6, with 8 bases lining up with TRBD1. CDR3 size: 14 residues. From germline, CDR1 is SGHNT and CDR2 YYREEE (reference sequence). The V and J ends lost 1 base and 8 bases, in that order; junction bases with no gene match: 2. CDR3 in amino acids: CASSLRDRHSPLHF. The CDR3 DNA sequence: TGTGCCAGCAGCTTGCGGGACAGGCATTCACCCCTCCACTTT. Supplemented by reference TRBV5-4 and TRBJ1-6, the full variable domain reads ETGVTQSPTHLIKTRGQQVTLRCSSQSGHNTVSWYQQALGQGPQFIFQYYREEENGRGNFPPRFSGLQFPNYSSELNVNALELDDSALYLCASSLRDRHSPLHFGNGTRLTVT.

V gene TRBV7-9 combines with J gene TRBJ2-2, with TRBD1 as a possible D gene (5 bases). The CDR3 runs to 16 residues. V lost 6 bases, J lost 9 bases, and 23 bases lay in between. The germline gives CDR1 SEHNR, CDR2 FQNEAQ (reference sequence). CDR3 loop: CASSEQGSVWAWELFF. In DNA form, the CDR3 reads TGTGCCAGCAGTGAGCAGGGATCTGTCTGGGCCTGGGAGCTGTTTTTT.

This chain uses TRBV27 with TRBJ2-1, with 8 positions matching TRBD2. Germline lookup yields CDR1 MNHEY and CDR2 SMNVEV (reference sequence). The CDR3 sequence is 14 residues long. Trimming at V came to 1 base and at J to 5 bases, leaving 1 base not matched to a gene. The CDR3 nucleotides read TGTGCCAGCAGTTTATTCGGGAGGGACAATGAGCAGTTCTTC. Protein product: CASSLFGRDNEQFF.

The chain has TRBV7-7 and TRBJ2-3; possible D gene TRBD1, 5 bases. Germline V gene sequence: CDR1 SSHAT, CDR2 FNYEAQ (reference sequence). The CDR3 loop spans 15 amino acids. V was cut by 2 bases and J by 3 bases, with 12 bases left in between. The CDR3 nucleotides read TGTGCCAGCAGCTTATTGGGCAGGGCGACAGATACGCAGTATTTT. The encoded protein is CASSLLGRATDTQYF.